Each of the 9 T cell receptor beta chains below was sequenced from the same sample in a study of blood T cells in healthy people across ages. The use of a sample-barcoded 5' primer and a J-beta primer mix characterized a second PCR of about 7 to 12 cycles. TCRdb passed the 5' RACE reads through MiXCR, listing each CDR3 protein once. The table shows roughly 800,000 distinct CDR3 sequences, with 25% occurring only once. The sample was also linked to a second study, of T cells of mothers and their children.

The sequenced sample was blood. These receptors all come from a boy aged 5-17 years in good health.

The chain combines TRBV7-3 with TRBJ2-7; D may correspond to TRBD1 or TRBD2 (5 bases each). Germline assignment: CDR1 SGHTA and CDR2 FQGTGA. Trimming cost V 5 bases and J 6 bases, with 14 bases left between them. The CDR3 length is 13 residues. CDR3 sequence reads: CASSQTGATEQYF. CDR3 nucleotide sequence: TGTGCCAGCAGCCAGACCGGGGCTACCGAGCAGTACTTC.

The chain recombines TRBV29-1 with TRBJ2-5, with TRBD1 identical over 9 bases. The closer fit of TRBJ2-7 to the DNA end suggests the J call may be wrong. Germline CDR1 SQVTM, CDR2 ANQGSEA. The CDR3 is made up of 15 amino acids. CDR3 sequence (DNA): TGCAGCGTTGAAGCCCGGGACAGGGTTGCTGGCGAGCAGTACTTC. The encoded protein is CSVEARDRVAGEQYF.

This clonotype was picked up a small number of times. This CDR3 is CASSRPGQGYYEQYF. In DNA form, the CDR3 reads TGTGCCAGCTCTCGTCCGGGACAGGGGTACTACGAGCAGTACTTC. V gene TRBV18 combines with J gene TRBJ2-5, with TRBD1 matching 10 bases. The DNA end is a closer match to TRBJ2-7, so the J assignment may be wrong. This CDR3 has 15 residues. Germline V CDR1 and CDR2: KGHSH, LQKENI.

The V and J genes are TRBV9 and TRBJ2-1; TRBD1 aligns across 7 bases. The end of the DNA aligns better with TRBJ2-7, so the J call may be wrong. The CDR3 length is 14 residues. Germline loops: CDR1 SGDLS, CDR2 YYNGEE. In nucleotides, the CDR3 is TGTGCCAGCAGCGTAACCGGGACAGACTACGAGCAGTACTTC. Translation: CASSVTGTDYEQYF.

V and J are TRBV29-1 and TRBJ1-2; maybe TRBD1 (6 bases). This CDR3 has 13 residues. Germline CDR1 is SQVTM and CDR2 is ANQGSEA. V shed 6 bases and J shed 3 bases, with 14 bases lying between them. The CDR3 protein is CSVIKTGHYGYTF. The CDR3 DNA is TGCAGCGTAATAAAGACAGGACACTATGGCTACACCTTC.

This rearrangement joins TRBV6-2 or TRBV6-3 to TRBJ2-1; D is unclear. Germline-derived CDR1 and CDR2 are MNHEY and SVGEGT. This CDR3 spans 13 amino acids. V was cut by 6 bases and J by 5 bases, with 11 bases left in between. This chain's CDR3 is CASRLDEHNEQFF. The CDR3, as DNA: TGTGCCAGCAGACTGGACGAACACAATGAGCAGTTCTTC.

The chain couples TRBV6-5 to TRBJ1-2, with 10 bases lining up with TRBD1. CDR3 size: 13 residues. Germline-derived CDR1 and CDR2 are MNHEY and SVGAGI. Unmatched junction bases numbered 3, after V lost 4 bases and J lost 7 bases. This CDR3 is CASSSDRGLGYTF. Here the CDR3 DNA reads TGTGCCAGCAGTTCTGACAGGGGGCTTGGCTACACCTTC.

Comments on this clonotype: Germline is not matched at one junction end, which may reflect a read error. This sequence joins TRBV7-9 and TRBJ1-1; D is perhaps TRBD1 (5 bases). The CDR3 length is 17 residues. The germline CDR1 and CDR2 sequences are SEHNR and FQNEAQ (reference sequence). The CDR3 sequence: CASSPPPEGPENTEDFF. The CDR3 DNA reads TGTGCCAGCAGCCCCCCTCCGGAGGGGCCCGAGAACACTGAAGATTTCTTT.

This chain links TRBV28 with TRBJ2-5; perhaps TRBD2 as D (5 bases). Germline V CDR1 and CDR2: MDHEN, SYDVKM. V lost 5 bases to trimming and J lost 0 bases, with 13 bases between them. This CDR3 spans 15 amino acids. For the CDR3, the DNA is TGTGCCAGCAGTCCGAAACCGGGAAACCAAGAGACCCAGTACTTC. It translates to CASSPKPGNQETQYF.